The TCR beta chain under discussion was sequenced for a study of blood T cell repertoires in COVID-19. The CDR3 is made up of 15 amino acids. Germline loops: CDR1 SGHAT, CDR2 FQNNGV. V lost 1 base and J lost 5, with 12 bases in between. Under the authors' procedure: It was from reference gene primer amplification that nucleated cell counts were estimated. Clones were sequenced by immunoSEQ multiplex PCR, and TCRdb holds only the in-frame ones, with some missing. Clone size and the V and J calls come from that table; the DNA yielded D and trimming. The table has about 220,000 clones, around 87% seen once. The study assigned cohorts using participant-reported clinical history.

The origin of this receptor is a man younger than 45 who had been exposed to COVID-19. The V call is TRBV11-2, the J call TRBJ2-1; D perhaps matches TRBD1 (5 bases). Input material: PBMCs or T cells enriched from blood (not recorded which). The CDR3 region is CASSLGIQANNEQFF. CDR3 sequence (DNA): TGTGCCAGCAGCTTAGGGATACAGGCAAACAATGAGCAGTTCTTC.